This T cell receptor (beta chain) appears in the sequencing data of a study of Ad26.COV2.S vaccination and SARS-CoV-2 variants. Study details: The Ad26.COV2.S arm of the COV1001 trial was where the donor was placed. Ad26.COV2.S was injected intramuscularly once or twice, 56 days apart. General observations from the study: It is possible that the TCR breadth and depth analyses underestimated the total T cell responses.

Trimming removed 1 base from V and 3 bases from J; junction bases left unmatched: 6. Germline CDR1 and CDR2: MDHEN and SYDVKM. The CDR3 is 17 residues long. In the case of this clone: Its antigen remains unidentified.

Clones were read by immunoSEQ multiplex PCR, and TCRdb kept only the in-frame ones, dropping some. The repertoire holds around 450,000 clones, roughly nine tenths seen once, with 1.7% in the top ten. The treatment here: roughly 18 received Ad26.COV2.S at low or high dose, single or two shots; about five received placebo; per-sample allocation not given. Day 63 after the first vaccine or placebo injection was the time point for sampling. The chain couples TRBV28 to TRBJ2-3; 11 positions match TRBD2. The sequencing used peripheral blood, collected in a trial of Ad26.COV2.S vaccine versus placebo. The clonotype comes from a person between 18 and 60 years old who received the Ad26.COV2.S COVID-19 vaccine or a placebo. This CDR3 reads CASSLLVVAGGTDTQYF. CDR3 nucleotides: TGTGCCAGCAGTTTATTGGTAGTAGCGGGAGGGACAGATACGCAGTATTTT.